This record concerns one TCR beta chain sequence. Antigen specificity is unknown. The sample originates from a study of cytomegalovirus exposure and HLA in healthy donors. This PCR relied on a set of 60 Vbeta primers and 13 Jbeta primers. Measured with immunoSEQ multiplex PCR; TCRdb has only the in-frame clones, and not every one. The sample shows 75,000 to 90,000 clones, approximately 78% of them seen only once. The CDR3 extends over 15 amino acids. Study conclusions and caveats: Under in vitro conditions, a few CMV-associated chains were confirmed as specific for CMV antigens.

The chain uses TRBV21-1 and TRBJ2-1; the table's D call TRBD2 went unverified against the DNA. TRBV21-1 constitutes a pseudogene. This clonotype was sampled from a man in his forties in good health and CMV-seronegative. Sequenced material: PBMCs. CDR3 sequence: CASRLLAGDGHEQFF. The DNA for the CDR3 is TGTGCCAGCAGGTTACTAGCGGGAGATGGGCATGAGCAGTTCTTC.